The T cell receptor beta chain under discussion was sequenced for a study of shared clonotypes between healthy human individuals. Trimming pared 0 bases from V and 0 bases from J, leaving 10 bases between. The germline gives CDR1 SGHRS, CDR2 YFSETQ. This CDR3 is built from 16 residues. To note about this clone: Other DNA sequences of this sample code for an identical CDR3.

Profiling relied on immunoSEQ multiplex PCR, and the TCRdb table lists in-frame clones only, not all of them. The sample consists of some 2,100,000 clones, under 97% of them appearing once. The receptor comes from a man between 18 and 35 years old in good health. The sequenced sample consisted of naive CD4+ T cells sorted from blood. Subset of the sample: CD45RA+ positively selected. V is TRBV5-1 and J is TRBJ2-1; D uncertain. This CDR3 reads CASSLAAASSYNEQFF. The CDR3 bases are TGCGCCAGCAGCTTGGCCGCGGCGAGCTCCTACAATGAGCAGTTCTTC.